What follows are 10 T cell receptor beta chains derived from one specimen sequenced in a study of breast tumors, draining lymph nodes, adjacent tissues. MiXCR, applied by TCRdb to the multiplex PCR reads, yields one record per CDR3 protein. Of 30,000 to 40,000 distinct CDR3 sequences listed, over 30% were seen once; the top ten hold 11%. The sequenced material came from breast tumor tissue. These receptors were taken from a female donor with breast cancer. Some clones in this sample may be carry-over from other donors' samples.

V usage is TRBV18 and J usage is TRBJ1-2; TRBD1 might be the D (6 bases). CDR1 is KGHSH and CDR2 is LQKENI in the germline V gene. Trimming removed 5 bases at V and 8 bases at J, with 9 bases between. This CDR3 region has 11 residues. The CDR3 DNA is TGTGCCAGCTCAAGGGACACCGGCTACACCTTC. Its translation: CASSRDTGYTF.

This clonotype was observed at least ten times. The chain is built from TRBV19 and TRBJ2-7; D is possibly TRBD2 (6 bases). Germline CDR1 and CDR2: LNHDA and SQIVND (reference sequence). V shed 6 bases and J shed 5 bases, with 17 bases lying between them. The CDR3 consists of 14 residues. The CDR3 nucleotides are TGTGCCAGTAGACGGTCGGGAGACCAAGACGAGCAGTACTTC. This sequence encodes CASRRSGDQDEQYF.

Concerning this clonotype itself: A much larger clone is a single base away; this may be a read error. The chain combines TRBV20-1 with TRBJ2-2, with 8 nucleotides matching TRBD1. The J segment lost 3 bases and the V segment lost 3 bases, leaving 6 bases of the junction unmatched. Germline V lookup: CDR1 DFQATT, CDR2 SNEGSKA (reference sequence). The CDR3 is made up of 15 amino acids. The CDR3 DNA sequence: TGCAGTGCTAGGGGGGACAGGTCGGACACCGGGGAGCTGTTTTTT. This encodes CSARGDRSDTGELFF.

The CDR3 bases are TGTGCCACTCGGGAGGCCTCGAGGGAGACCCAGTACTTC. Residues: CATREASRETQYF. The chain combines TRBV11-2 with TRBJ2-5; TRBD2 aligns across 7 bases. V trimming: 10 bases; J trimming: 5 bases; junction bases outside the gene matches: 10. Germline V gives CDR1 SGHAT, CDR2 FQNNGV. This CDR3 is built from 13 residues. The whole variable domain, filled in from reference TRBV11-2 and TRBJ2-5, reads EAGVAQSPRYKIIEKRQSVAFWCNPISGHATLYWYQQILGQGPKLLIQFQNNGVVDDSQLPKDRFSAERLKGVDSTLKIQPAKLEDSAVYLCATREASRETQYFGPGTRLLVL.

In its sample, this clonotype was seen many times. The rearrangement uses TRBV20-1 and TRBJ2-7; D tentatively reads TRBD1 or TRBD2 (5 bases each). Germline loops: CDR1 DFQATT, CDR2 SNEGSKA (reference sequence). Trimming took 0 bases from V and 4 from J, leaving 10 bases between them. The CDR3 sequence is 13 residues long. The CDR3: CSARDGGWYEQYF. The CDR3 DNA is TGCAGTGCTAGAGATGGGGGTTGGTACGAGCAGTACTTC.

This clonotype showed up many times. The chain recombines TRBV19 with TRBJ2-7; no reliable D call. The V end lost 7 bases, the J end lost 1 base, and 23 bases lay between the germline ends. Germline CDR1 and CDR2: LNHDA and SQIVND (reference sequence). The CDR3 runs 17 residues. The CDR3 spells CASTTPRTTKLSYEQYF. The DNA of the CDR3 is TGTGCCAGTACCACCCCACGGACCACTAAACTATCCTACGAGCAGTACTTC.

This clonotype was recorded at least ten times. The V gene is TRBV19, the J gene TRBJ2-2, with D maybe TRBD2 (6 bases). This CDR3 contains 16 residues. Per the germline V gene, CDR1 is LNHDA and CDR2 is SQIVND (reference sequence). V was shortened by 1 base and J by 4 bases, with 13 bases between the two germline ends. The CDR3 DNA sequence: TGTGCCAGTAGTATAGGAGGCCCGGGGGTCACCGGGGAGCTGTTTTTT. It codes for CASSIGGPGVTGELFF.

This clonotype was seen at least ten times. The chain uses TRBV2 and TRBJ1-1; unclear D gene. This CDR3 spans 13 amino acids. Germline-derived CDR1 and CDR2 are SNHLY and FYNNEI. V was trimmed by 7 bases and J by 4 bases, leaving 13 bases between them. CDR3 nucleotides: TGTGCCAGCAACGGAGGGAGGAGCACTGAAGCTTTCTTT. Encoded protein: CASNGGRSTEAFF. Variable domain in full (rest from reference TRBV2 and TRBJ1-1): EPEVTQTPSHQVTQMGQEVILRCVPISNHLYFYWYRQILGQKVEFLVSFYNNEISEKSEIFDDQFSVERPDGSNFTLKIRSTKLEDSAMYFCASNGGRSTEAFFGQGTRLTVV.

The chain employs TRBV7-8 and TRBJ1-2; 7 nucleotides line up with TRBD1. CDR3 size: 13 residues. Germline CDR1 is SGHVS and CDR2 is FQNEAQ. V lost 5 bases, J lost 6 bases, and 6 bases stayed unmatched. The CDR3 sequence: CASSGQTGNGYTF. In DNA form, the CDR3 reads TGTGCCAGCAGCGGACAGACAGGGAATGGCTACACCTTC.

This clonotype came up many times. J is TRBJ2-7 and V is TRBV2; no clear D. Germline V gene lookup returns CDR1 SNHLY and CDR2 FYNNEI. V lost 6 bases and J lost 5, with 11 bases in between. The CDR3 totals 12 residues. The CDR3 sequence: CASRPVADEQYF. The CDR3 coding sequence is TGTGCCAGCAGACCCGTTGCCGACGAGCAGTACTTC. The full variable domain, with the rest looked up from reference TRBV2 and TRBJ2-7, is EPEVTQTPSHQVTQMGQEVILRCVPISNHLYFYWYRQILGQKVEFLVSFYNNEISEKSEIFDDQFSVERPDGSNFTLKIRSTKLEDSAMYFCASRPVADEQYFGPGTRLTVT.